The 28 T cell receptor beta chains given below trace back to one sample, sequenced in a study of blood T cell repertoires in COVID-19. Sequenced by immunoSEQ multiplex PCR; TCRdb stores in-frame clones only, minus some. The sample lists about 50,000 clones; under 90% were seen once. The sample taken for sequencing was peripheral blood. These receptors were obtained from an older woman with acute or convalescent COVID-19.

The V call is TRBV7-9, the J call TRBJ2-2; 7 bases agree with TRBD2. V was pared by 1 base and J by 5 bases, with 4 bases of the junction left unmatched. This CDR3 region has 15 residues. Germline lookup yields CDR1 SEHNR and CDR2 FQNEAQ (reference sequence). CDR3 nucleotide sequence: TGTGCCAGCAGCTTAGGCGGGAGAAATACCGGGGAGCTGTTTTTT. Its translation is CASSLGGRNTGELFF.

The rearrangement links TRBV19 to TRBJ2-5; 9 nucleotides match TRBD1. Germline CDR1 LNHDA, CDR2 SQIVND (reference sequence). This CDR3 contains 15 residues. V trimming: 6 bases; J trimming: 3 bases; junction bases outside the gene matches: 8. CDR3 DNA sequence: TGTGCCAGTAGGTCACAGGGGGCCCTGAAAGAGACCCAGTACTTC. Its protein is CASRSQGALKETQYF.

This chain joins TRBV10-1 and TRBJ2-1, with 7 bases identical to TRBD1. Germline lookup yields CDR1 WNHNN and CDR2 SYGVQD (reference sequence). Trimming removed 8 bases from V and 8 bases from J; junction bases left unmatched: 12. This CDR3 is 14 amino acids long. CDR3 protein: CASSRQGVQDEQFF. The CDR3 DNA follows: TGCGCCAGCTCCAGGCAGGGGGTACAAGATGAGCAGTTCTTC.

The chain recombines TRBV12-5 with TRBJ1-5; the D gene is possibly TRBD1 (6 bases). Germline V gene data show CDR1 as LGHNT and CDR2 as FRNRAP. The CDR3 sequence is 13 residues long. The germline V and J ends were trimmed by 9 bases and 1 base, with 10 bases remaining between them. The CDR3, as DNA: TGTGCTAGCGCAGGGGCAAGCAATCAGCCCCAGCATTTT. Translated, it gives CASAGASNQPQHF.

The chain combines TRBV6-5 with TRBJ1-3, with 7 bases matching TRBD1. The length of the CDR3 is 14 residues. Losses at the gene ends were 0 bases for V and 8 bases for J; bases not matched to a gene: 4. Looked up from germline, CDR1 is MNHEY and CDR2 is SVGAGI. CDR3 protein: CASSYSGQVHTIYF. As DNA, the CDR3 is TGTGCCAGCAGTTACTCTGGACAGGTGCACACCATATATTTT.

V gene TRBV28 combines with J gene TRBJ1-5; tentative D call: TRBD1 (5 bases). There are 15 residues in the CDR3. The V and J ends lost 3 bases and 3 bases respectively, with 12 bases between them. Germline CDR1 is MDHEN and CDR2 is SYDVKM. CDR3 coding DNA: TGTGCCAGCAGTTTTTTGGGGCAAAACAATCAGCCCCAGCATTTT. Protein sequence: CASSFLGQNNQPQHF.

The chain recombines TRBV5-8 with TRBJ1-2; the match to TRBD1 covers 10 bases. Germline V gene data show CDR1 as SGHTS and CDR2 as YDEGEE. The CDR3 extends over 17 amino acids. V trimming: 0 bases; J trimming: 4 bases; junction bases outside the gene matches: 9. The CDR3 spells CASSLGQGATWGYGYTF. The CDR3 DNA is TGTGCCAGCAGCTTGGGACAGGGGGCGACCTGGGGCTATGGCTACACCTTC.

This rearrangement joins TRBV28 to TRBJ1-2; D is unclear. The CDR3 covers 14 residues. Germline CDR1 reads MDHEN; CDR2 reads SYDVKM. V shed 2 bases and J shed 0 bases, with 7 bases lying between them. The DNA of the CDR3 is TGTGCCAGCAGTTTAGACGGAGCTAACTATGGCTACACCTTC. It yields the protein CASSLDGANYGYTF.

The chain's CDR3 is CASSPRAGEAFF. As DNA, the CDR3 is TGTGCCAGCAGTCCCCGGGCGGGGGAAGCTTTCTTT. This chain links TRBV6-5 with TRBJ1-1, with D uncertain. With 5 bases removed from V and 8 bases from J, the gap between germline ends came to 12 bases. CDR1 is MNHEY and CDR2 is SVGAGI in the germline V gene. CDR3 length: 12 residues.

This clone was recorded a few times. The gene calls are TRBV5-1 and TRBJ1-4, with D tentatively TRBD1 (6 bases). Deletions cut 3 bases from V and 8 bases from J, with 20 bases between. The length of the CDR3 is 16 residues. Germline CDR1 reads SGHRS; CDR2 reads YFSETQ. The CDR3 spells CASSSGARGEGEKLFF. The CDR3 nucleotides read TGCGCCAGCAGCTCTGGCGCCAGGGGAGAGGGGGAAAAACTGTTTTTT. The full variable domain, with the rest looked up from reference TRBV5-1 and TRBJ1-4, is KAGVTQTPRYLIKTRGQQVTLSCSPISGHRSVSWYQQTPGQGLQFLFEYFSETQRNKGNFPGRFSGRQFSNSRSEMNVSTLELGDSALYLCASSSGARGEGEKLFFGSGTQLSVL.

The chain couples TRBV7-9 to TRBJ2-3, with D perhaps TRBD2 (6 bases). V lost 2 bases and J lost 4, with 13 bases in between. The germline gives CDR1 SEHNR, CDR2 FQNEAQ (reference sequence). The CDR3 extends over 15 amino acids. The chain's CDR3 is CASSLTSGLSDTQYF. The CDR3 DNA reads TGTGCCAGCAGCTTAACGTCGGGACTTTCAGATACGCAGTATTTT.

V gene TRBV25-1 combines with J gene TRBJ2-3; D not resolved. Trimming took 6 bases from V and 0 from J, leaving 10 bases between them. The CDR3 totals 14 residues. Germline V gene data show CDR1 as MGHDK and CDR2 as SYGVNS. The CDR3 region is CASRKSRSTDTQYF. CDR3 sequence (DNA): TGTGCCAGCAGAAAAAGCCGGAGCACAGATACGCAGTATTTT.

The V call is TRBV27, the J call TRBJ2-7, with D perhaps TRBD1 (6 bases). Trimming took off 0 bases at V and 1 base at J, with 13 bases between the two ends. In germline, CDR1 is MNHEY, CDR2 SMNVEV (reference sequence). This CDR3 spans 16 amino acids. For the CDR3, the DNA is TGTGCCAGCAGTTTATCCTGGGGGCTTAGGTCCTACGAGCAGTACTTC. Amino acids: CASSLSWGLRSYEQYF.

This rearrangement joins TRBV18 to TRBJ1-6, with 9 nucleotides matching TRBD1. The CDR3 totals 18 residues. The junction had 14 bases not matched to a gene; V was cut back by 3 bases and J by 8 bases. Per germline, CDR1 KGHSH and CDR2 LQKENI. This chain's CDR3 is CASSPRPLQGARDSPLHF. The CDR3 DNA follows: TGTGCCAGCTCACCCCGACCCTTACAGGGGGCTAGGGATTCACCCCTCCACTTT.

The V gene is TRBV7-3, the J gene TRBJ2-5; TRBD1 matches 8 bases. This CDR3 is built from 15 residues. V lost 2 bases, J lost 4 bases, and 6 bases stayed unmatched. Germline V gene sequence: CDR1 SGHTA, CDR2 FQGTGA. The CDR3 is CASSLDRGIGETQYF. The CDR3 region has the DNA TGTGCCAGCAGCTTAGACAGGGGTATTGGAGAGACCCAGTACTTC.

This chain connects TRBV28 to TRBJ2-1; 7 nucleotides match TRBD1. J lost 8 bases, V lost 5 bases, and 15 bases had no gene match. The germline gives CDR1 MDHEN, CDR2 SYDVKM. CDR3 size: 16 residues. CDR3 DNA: TGTGCCAGCAGTAGAGCCGGGAACAGGGGAATGGATGAGCAGTTCTTC. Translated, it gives CASSRAGNRGMDEQFF.

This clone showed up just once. The CDR3 sequence is CASSTDRGNTEAFF. The CDR3 DNA follows: TGTGCCAGTAGTACGGACAGGGGAAACACTGAAGCTTTCTTT. The chain employs TRBV19 and TRBJ1-1; 9 nucleotides align to TRBD1. CDR3 length: 14 residues. Germline assignment: CDR1 LNHDA and CDR2 SQIVND (reference sequence). V gave up 4 bases and J gave up 2 bases; unmatched junction bases: 2.

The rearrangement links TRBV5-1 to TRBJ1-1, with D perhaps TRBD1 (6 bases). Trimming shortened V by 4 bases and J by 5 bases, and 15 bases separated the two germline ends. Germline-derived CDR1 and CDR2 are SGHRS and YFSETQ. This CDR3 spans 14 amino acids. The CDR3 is CASSLTIDRTEAFF. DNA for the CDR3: TGCGCCAGCAGCCTGACGATCGACAGGACTGAAGCTTTCTTT.

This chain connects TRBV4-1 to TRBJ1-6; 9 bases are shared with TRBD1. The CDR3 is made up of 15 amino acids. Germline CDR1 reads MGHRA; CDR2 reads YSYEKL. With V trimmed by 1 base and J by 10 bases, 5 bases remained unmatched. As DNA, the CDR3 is TGCGCCAGCAGCCAAGCGGGGACAGGGAACTCACCCCTCCACTTT. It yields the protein CASSQAGTGNSPLHF.

CDR3 loop: CASSVVSGNYGYTF. The CDR3 nucleotides read TGTGCCAGCAGCGTAGTTTCAGGGAACTATGGCTACACCTTC. V and J are TRBV11-2 and TRBJ1-2; D may be TRBD1 (5 bases). Trimming cost V 5 bases and J 2 bases, with 12 bases left between them. The CDR3 is 14 amino acids. Germline CDR1 is SGHAT and CDR2 is FQNNGV.

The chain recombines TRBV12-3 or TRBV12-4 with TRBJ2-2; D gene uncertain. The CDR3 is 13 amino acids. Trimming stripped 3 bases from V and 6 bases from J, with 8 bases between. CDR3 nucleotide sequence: TGTGCCAGCAGTTTCACAGAATCCGGGGAGCTGTTTTTT. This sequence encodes CASSFTESGELFF.

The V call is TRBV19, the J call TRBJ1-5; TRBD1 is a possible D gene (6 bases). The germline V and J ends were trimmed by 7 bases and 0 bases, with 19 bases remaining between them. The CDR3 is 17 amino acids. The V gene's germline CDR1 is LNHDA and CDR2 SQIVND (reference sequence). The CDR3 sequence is CASTRTARSYSNQPQHF. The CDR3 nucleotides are TGTGCCAGTACAAGGACAGCCAGATCCTATAGCAATCAGCCCCAGCATTTT.

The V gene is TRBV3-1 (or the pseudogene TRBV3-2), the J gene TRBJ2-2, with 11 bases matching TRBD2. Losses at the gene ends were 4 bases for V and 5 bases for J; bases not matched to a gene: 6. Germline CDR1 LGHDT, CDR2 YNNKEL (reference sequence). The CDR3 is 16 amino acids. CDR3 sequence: CASSRFGTSGTGELFF. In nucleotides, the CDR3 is TGTGCCAGCAGCCGATTCGGGACTAGCGGTACCGGGGAGCTGTTTTTT.

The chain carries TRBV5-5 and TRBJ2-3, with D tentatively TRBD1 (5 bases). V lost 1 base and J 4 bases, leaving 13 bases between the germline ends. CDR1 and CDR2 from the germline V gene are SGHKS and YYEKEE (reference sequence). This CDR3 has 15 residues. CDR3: CASSLMAGLPDTQYF. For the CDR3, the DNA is TGTGCCAGCAGCTTGATGGCAGGGCTCCCAGATACGCAGTATTTT.

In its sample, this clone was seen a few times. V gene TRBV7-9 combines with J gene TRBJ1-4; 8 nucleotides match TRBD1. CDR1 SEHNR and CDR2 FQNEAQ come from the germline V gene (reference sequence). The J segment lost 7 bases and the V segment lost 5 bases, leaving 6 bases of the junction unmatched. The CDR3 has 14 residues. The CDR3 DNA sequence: TGTGCCAGCAGCGTCTCAGGGGGCGGTGAAAAACTGTTTTTT. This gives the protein CASSVSGGGEKLFF.

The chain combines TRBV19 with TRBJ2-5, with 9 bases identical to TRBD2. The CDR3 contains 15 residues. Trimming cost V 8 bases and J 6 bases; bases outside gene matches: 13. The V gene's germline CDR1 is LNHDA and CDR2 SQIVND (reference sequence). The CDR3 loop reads CASRLGGSGSQTQYF. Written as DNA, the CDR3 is TGTGCCAGTCGCCTAGGGGGTAGCGGGAGTCAGACCCAGTACTTC.

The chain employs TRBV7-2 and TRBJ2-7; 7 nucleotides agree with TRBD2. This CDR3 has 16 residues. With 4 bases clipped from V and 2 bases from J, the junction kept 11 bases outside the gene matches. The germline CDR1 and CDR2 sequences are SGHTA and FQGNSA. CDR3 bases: TGTGCCAGCAGCTCCGGCCCCGCGGGAGTCGCCTACGAGCAGTACTTC. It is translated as CASSSGPAGVAYEQYF.

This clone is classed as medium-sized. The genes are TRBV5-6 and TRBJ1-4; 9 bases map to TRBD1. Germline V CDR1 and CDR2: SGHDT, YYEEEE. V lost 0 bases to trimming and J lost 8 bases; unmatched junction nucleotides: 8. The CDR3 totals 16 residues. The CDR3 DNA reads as TGTGCCAGCAGCTTGGAACCGGGACAGGGAGGGGAAAAACTGTTTTTT. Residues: CASSLEPGQGGEKLFF.